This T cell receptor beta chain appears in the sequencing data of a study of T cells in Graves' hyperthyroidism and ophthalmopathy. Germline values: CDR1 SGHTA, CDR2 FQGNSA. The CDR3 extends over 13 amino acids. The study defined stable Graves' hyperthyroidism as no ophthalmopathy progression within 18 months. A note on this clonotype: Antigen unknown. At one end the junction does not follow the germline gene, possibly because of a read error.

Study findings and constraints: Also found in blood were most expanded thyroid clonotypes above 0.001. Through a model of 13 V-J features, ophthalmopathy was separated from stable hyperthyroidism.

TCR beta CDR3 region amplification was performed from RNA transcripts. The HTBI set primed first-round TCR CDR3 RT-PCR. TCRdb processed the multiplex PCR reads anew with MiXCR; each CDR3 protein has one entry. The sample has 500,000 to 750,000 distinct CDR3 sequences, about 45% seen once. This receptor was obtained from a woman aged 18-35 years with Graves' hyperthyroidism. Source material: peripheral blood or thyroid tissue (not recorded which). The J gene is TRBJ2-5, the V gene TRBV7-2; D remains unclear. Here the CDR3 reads CASSLVLSGEGFF. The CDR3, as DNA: TGTGCCAGCAGCTTAGTGTTATCGGGCGAAGGGTTCTTC.